This is a list of T cell receptor beta chains from one sample in a study of graft-versus-host responses after intestinal transplantation. Using immunoSEQ multiplex PCR, the repertoire was profiled, and TCRdb retains in-frame clones only, with some absent. Among 85,000 to 90,000 clones, 80% to 95% were seen once, and the ten largest hold about 0.29%. These TCRs are of unknown antigen specificity. Sequenced material: unstimulated CD4+ T cells sorted from spleen or lymph node cells, taken before intestinal transplant. These receptors originate from a human donor who received an intestinal transplant. Each CDR3 is given with its conserved first and last residue. The order of the fields is V gene, CDR3 protein.

TRBV5-1	CASMGVGEQYF
TRBV10-3	CAISESQSRLYEQYF
TRBV5-6	CASGRQGTYNEQFF
TRBV7-9	CASSLGLLTDTQYF
TRBV5-4	CASSQGQLYGYTF
TRBV6-6	CASRYNTEAFF
TRBV19	CATSGSVVETQYF
TRBV7-9	CASSLAPGTGELFF
TRBV7-6	CASSQTLLETGNTIYF
TRBV30	CAWSAGLTNEAFF
TRBV5-4	CASSLAGVAVDEQFF
TRBV4-1	CASSQDGQGGGNTIYF
TRBV5-1	CASSSGALFSGANVLTF
TRBV28	CASSSGTPEQYF
TRBV15	CATSRDLGGGGTYEQYF
TRBV4-1	CASSQGEGLNTEAFF
TRBV21-1	CASSKGPTGPGELFF
TRBV19	CASSDRDRLRYEQYF
TRBV28	CASGHPRTGKETQYF
TRBV4-1	CASSQVGGPRGEPQHF
TRBV10-2	CASSESGEGTEAFF
TRBV5-6	CASSLPQGLSYNEQFF
TRBV19	CASSRGPRTNEQYF